This T cell receptor (beta chain) comes out of a study of sequential checkpoint blockade in melanoma. Study at large: Each arm's sequence ended with maintenance nivolumab.

Profiling relied on immunoSEQ multiplex PCR, and the TCRdb table lists in-frame clones only, not all of them. The table shows 15,000 to 20,000 clones, with about three fifths occurring only once. The CDR3 runs to 15 residues. Per germline, CDR1 SNHLY and CDR2 FYNNEI. V dropped 7 bases and J dropped 5; count of bases not matched to a gene: 11. The treatment is: randomized to nivolumab then ipilimumab (arm A) or the reverse (arm B). None of the patients previously received DNA-damaging chemotherapy. Source: CD8+ T cells sorted from blood (inferred from file names), taken from a patient given nivolumab and ipilimumab in sequence. V usage is TRBV2 and J usage is TRBJ2-7; 10 bases agree with TRBD1. This sequence was found in a human donor with melanoma. Here the CDR3 reads CASTPPGQGMHEQYF. CDR3 nucleotide sequence: TGTGCCAGCACCCCACCGGGACAGGGGATGCACGAGCAGTACTTC.